Included here is one TCR beta chain sequence, with context. Clones were sequenced by immunoSEQ multiplex PCR, and TCRdb holds only the in-frame ones, with some missing. The table has 23,000 or so clones, 40% seen once. The sample originates from a study of graft-versus-host responses after intestinal transplantation. The J segment lost 13 bases and the V segment lost 5 bases, leaving 8 bases of the junction unmatched. CDR3 length: 13 residues. Per germline, CDR1 SGHTA and CDR2 FQGNSA. The receptor was isolated from a human patient who received an intestinal transplant. This rearrangement joins TRBV7-2 to TRBJ1-6, with 7 bases aligning to TRBD1. Material: alloreactive CD4+ T cells from a mixed lymphocyte reaction culture, obtained before intestinal transplant. The subset: CFSE-low proliferating T cells sorted from approximately 6-day pre-transplant mixed lymphocyte reaction (GvH or HvG direction). The CDR3 sequence: CASSLNRGYPLHF. The CDR3, as DNA: TGTGCCAGCAGCCTCAACAGGGGTTACCCCCTCCACTTT.